Presented here are 3 T cell receptor beta chains from one specimen sequenced in a study of T cell responses to AZD1222 COVID-19 vaccine. Only in-frame clones appear in the TCRdb table, and some are missing; sequencing was by immunoSEQ multiplex PCR. The sample lists 140,000 or so clones, 85% to 90% occurring once. Sample: peripheral blood, taken 28 days after the second AZD1222 dose. The receptors shown here come from an adult who received the AZD1222 COVID-19 vaccine.

The sample holds one count of this clone. This chain links TRBV6-5 with TRBJ1-2; TRBD1 aligns across 7 bases. CDR3 length: 15 amino acids. Looked up from germline, CDR1 is MNHEY and CDR2 is SVGAGI. With V trimmed by 6 bases and J by 2 bases, 9 bases remained unmatched. The CDR3 sequence is CASSPQETGNYGYTF. In DNA form, the CDR3 reads TGTGCCAGCAGCCCGCAGGAGACAGGGAACTATGGCTACACCTTC.

The chain couples TRBV11-2 to TRBJ1-2; weak D call: TRBD1 (5 bases). The CDR3 is 17 amino acids. V lost 1 base, J lost 3 bases, and 18 bases lay in between. Germline CDR1 and CDR2: SGHAT and FQNNGV. DNA for the CDR3: TGTGCCAGCAGCTTAGGTGGGGCAGACCTGAGCGACTATGGCTACACCTTC. As protein: CASSLGGADLSDYGYTF.

The chain couples TRBV18 to TRBJ1-2, with D perhaps TRBD1 (5 bases). In germline, CDR1 is KGHSH, CDR2 LQKENI. This CDR3 has 14 residues. V was trimmed by 0 bases and J by 4 bases, leaving 9 bases between them. The CDR3 here is CASSPPGGIYGYTF. The CDR3 DNA is TGTGCCAGCTCACCACCCGGGGGAATCTATGGCTACACCTTC.